In its sample, the clone carrying this T cell receptor beta chain is medium-sized. This CDR3 region has 15 residues. Deletions cut 2 bases from V and 8 bases from J, with 20 bases between. The germline V gene has CDR1 DFQATT and CDR2 SNEGSKA (reference sequence). This entry belongs to a study of breast tumors, draining lymph nodes, adjacent tissues. From the multiplex PCR reads, TCRdb called clonotypes with MiXCR, one entry per CDR3 protein. The table lists 70,000 or so distinct CDR3 sequences, over 40% of them singletons. The chain recombines TRBV20-1 with TRBJ2-3, with a weak D call TRBD2 (6 bases). The sequenced sample consisted of breast tumor tissue. The clonotype comes from a female donor with breast cancer. Some clones in this sample may be carry-over from other donors' samples. The CDR3, as DNA: TGCAGTGCTAGAATCGGGGGAAGGACCGGGCCTACGCAGTATTTT. Its translation: CSARIGGRTGPTQYF.